These T cell receptor beta chains were read from a single sample in a study of blood T cell repertoires in COVID-19. TCRdb's table, derived via immunoSEQ multiplex PCR, lists solely in-frame clones and lacks some. The table records about 100,000 clones, over 90% of them present only once. Source material: peripheral blood. The receptors derive from a man in his fifties or sixties with acute or convalescent COVID-19. Each CDR3 is given with its conserved first and last residue. The D gene is left open where the match is weak. Size tells how often a clone was seen (once, few, many) or the class of an expanded clone, and some rows leave it out.

J	V	D	size	CDR3	DNA
TRBJ2-1	TRBV19	TRBD2	once	CASSDPGTSGRGSYNEQFF	TGTGCCAGTAGTGACCCCGGGACTAGCGGGAGGGGCTCCTACAATGAGCAGTTCTTC
TRBJ1-4	TRBV24-1	-	-	CATSDRTEGNEKLFF	TGTGCCACCAGTGATCGGACGGAGGGGAATGAAAAACTGTTTTTT
TRBJ2-7	TRBV10-3	-	-	CAISEGGALDEQYF	TGTGCCATCAGCGAGGGGGGGGCACTAGACGAGCAGTACTTC
TRBJ2-6	TRBV21-1	-	-	CASSARQGLFSGANVLTF	TGTGCCAGCAGCGCCCGACAGGGATTATTCTCTGGGGCCAACGTCCTGACTTTC
TRBJ2-7	TRBV19	TRBD1	-	CASSPQGGQGFYEQYF	TGTGCCAGTAGTCCTCAGGGGGGACAGGGATTCTACGAGCAGTACTTC
TRBJ2-5	TRBV15	-	-	CATSRPEEKTQYF	TGTGCCACCAGCAGACCAGAGGAGAAGACCCAGTACTTC
TRBJ2-7	TRBV7-9	TRBD2	few	CASSFGGGFEQYF	TGTGCCAGCAGCTTCGGCGGGGGGTTCGAGCAGTACTTC
TRBJ1-1	TRBV3-1/TRBV3-2	-	-	CASSQVGSGTEAFF	TGTGCCAGCAGCCAAGTAGGGAGCGGCACTGAAGCTTTCTTT
TRBJ1-5	TRBV3-1/TRBV3-2	-	-	CASARSQVLLRQPSRNQPQHF	TGTGCCAGCGCCCGAAGCCAAGTACTGTTGCGGCAGCCGTCCCGCAATCAGCCCCAGCATTTT
TRBJ2-3	TRBV19	TRBD1	-	CASSIARGHSDTQYF	TGTGCCAGTAGTATTGCCAGGGGGCACTCAGATACGCAGTATTTT
TRBJ2-7	TRBV5-4	TRBD2	-	CASSLVAGGPYEQYF	TGTGCCAGCAGCTTGGTTGCGGGAGGGCCCTACGAGCAGTACTTC
TRBJ2-1	TRBV7-6	-	-	CASSLVGEAATGYNEQFF	TGTGCCAGCAGCTTAGTAGGTGAGGCGGCGACGGGTTACAATGAGCAGTTCTTC
TRBJ1-1	TRBV29-1	TRBD1	-	CSVPGQAIRDTEAFF	TGCAGCGTCCCGGGACAGGCTATCAGGGACACTGAAGCTTTCTTT
TRBJ2-5	TRBV24-1	-	-	CATSDLGLSTQYF	TGTGCCACCAGTGATTTGGGACTGTCTACCCAGTACTTC
TRBJ2-1	TRBV5-1	TRBD2	-	CASSPRDYPYNEQFF	TGCGCCAGCAGCCCCCGGGACTATCCCTACAATGAGCAGTTCTTC
TRBJ2-7	TRBV5-3	TRBD2	-	CARRLGRAREQYF	TGTGCCAGAAGGCTCGGGAGGGCCCGGGAGCAGTACTTC
TRBJ2-7	TRBV4-2	TRBD1	-	CASSQGTDEQYF	TGTGCCAGCAGCCAGGGGACAGACGAGCAGTACTTC
TRBJ2-5	TRBV24-1	-	-	CATSPPGLETQYF	TGTGCCACCAGTCCGCCGGGTCTAGAGACCCAGTACTTC
TRBJ2-7	TRBV27	-	-	CASSLPPGEGAYEQYF	TGTGCCAGCAGTCTCCCCCCGGGGGAAGGGGCCTACGAGCAGTACTTC
TRBJ2-5	TRBV5-1	-	-	CASSLAGLETQYF	TGCGCCAGCAGCTTGGCCGGGTTGGAGACCCAGTACTTC
TRBJ1-1	TRBV6-6	-	-	CASTNDIDAEAFF	TGTGCCAGCACCAACGACATTGACGCTGAAGCTTTCTTT
TRBJ1-6	TRBV19	-	-	CASSIKQGNSPLHF	TGTGCCAGTAGTATAAAACAGGGTAATTCACCCCTCCACTTT
TRBJ1-5	TRBV29-1	TRBD1	-	CSVSTGPGQPQHF	TGCAGCGTTTCGACAGGGCCGGGTCAGCCCCAGCATTTT
TRBJ1-4	TRBV3-1/TRBV3-2	-	-	CASSTRGGTAEKLFF	TGTGCCAGCAGCACCCGCGGGGGGACTGCGGAAAAACTGTTTTTT
TRBJ1-2	TRBV10-3	TRBD1	-	CAIRGQEDGYTF	TGTGCCATCAGGGGACAGGAGGATGGCTACACCTTC
TRBJ1-6	TRBV3-1/TRBV3-2	TRBD1	-	CASSQGKDRASGNSPLHF	TGTGCCAGCAGCCAAGGGAAAGACAGGGCGTCGGGGAATTCACCCCTCCACTTT
TRBJ2-7	TRBV27	-	once	CASSPSPHRASEQYF	TGTGCCAGCAGTCCATCCCCCCACAGGGCGAGTGAGCAGTACTTC
TRBJ1-1	TRBV18	TRBD1	-	CASSQAGTGTNTEAFF	TGTGCCAGCTCGCAGGCCGGGACAGGGACGAACACTGAAGCTTTCTTT
TRBJ2-7	TRBV6-5	-	-	CASRPDSYEQYF	TGTGCCAGCAGGCCTGACAGCTACGAGCAGTACTTC
TRBJ2-3	TRBV5-4	-	-	CASSLGGADTQYF	TGTGCCAGCAGCTTGGGGGGGGCAGATACGCAGTATTTT
TRBJ1-4	TRBV5-1	TRBD1	-	CASSYFGTETPNEKLFF	TGCGCCAGCAGCTACTTTGGGACAGAAACACCTAATGAAAAACTGTTTTTT
TRBJ2-7	TRBV7-2	-	-	CASSFGVAPGKTYEQYF	TGTGCCAGCAGCTTTGGGGTAGCGCCAGGCAAAACCTACGAGCAGTACTTC
TRBJ1-5	TRBV6-6	-	-	CASSLSEGNQPQHF	TGTGCCAGCAGTCTATCGGAGGGAAATCAGCCCCAGCATTTT
TRBJ1-1	TRBV19	TRBD1	-	CASFINTDRDTEAFF	TGTGCCAGTTTTATAAACACCGACAGGGATACTGAAGCTTTCTTT
TRBJ1-1	TRBV5-5	TRBD1	-	CASSFTGGSTEAFF	TGTGCCAGCAGCTTCACAGGGGGGAGTACTGAAGCTTTCTTT
TRBJ1-1	TRBV7-2	TRBD1	-	CASSSTGGGTEAFF	TGTGCCAGCAGCTCTACAGGGGGCGGCACTGAAGCTTTCTTT
TRBJ1-6	TRBV27	TRBD1	-	CASSFTGGYNSPLHF	TGTGCCAGCAGTTTTACAGGGGGCTATAATTCACCCCTCCACTTT
TRBJ2-7	TRBV18	TRBD1	-	CASSPSRQGLYEQYF	TGTGCCAGCTCACCATCGAGACAGGGTCTCTACGAGCAGTACTTC
TRBJ1-4	TRBV2	TRBD1	-	CASTLDRGGEKLFF	TGTGCCAGCACCCTCGACAGGGGCGGTGAAAAACTGTTTTTT
TRBJ2-2	TRBV5-5	TRBD1	-	CASSPWTGGTGELFF	TGTGCCAGCAGCCCATGGACAGGGGGTACCGGGGAGCTGTTTTTT
TRBJ2-2	TRBV5-4	-	once	CASSPRYGSDTGELFF	TGTGCCAGCAGCCCCCGCTACGGTTCGGACACCGGGGAGCTGTTTTTT
TRBJ2-3	TRBV7-9	-	once	CASSSLARELTDTQYF	TGTGCCAGCAGCTCTCTAGCGAGGGAACTCACAGATACGCAGTATTTT
TRBJ2-1	TRBV29-1	TRBD2	-	CSYYSGTSGSLSYNEQFF	TGCAGCTACTACTCTGGGACTAGCGGGAGTTTATCCTACAATGAGCAGTTCTTC
TRBJ2-1	TRBV28	-	-	CASSLYGRAFYNEQFF	TGTGCCAGCAGTTTATACGGCAGGGCGTTCTACAATGAGCAGTTCTTC
TRBJ2-7	TRBV6-6	-	once	CASRKEPTERYEQYF	TGTGCCAGCAGGAAAGAGCCCACGGAGCGCTACGAGCAGTACTTC
TRBJ2-7	TRBV2	-	-	CASDGQGYEQYF	TGTGCCAGCGATGGGCAGGGGTACGAGCAGTACTTC
TRBJ1-3	TRBV9	-	-	CASSVTDAGNTIYF	TGTGCCAGCAGCGTGACAGATGCCGGAAACACCATATATTTT